A single TCR beta chain is shown here with its context. Its specificity is unknown. This entry comes from a study of T cell responses to AZD1222 COVID-19 vaccine. Notes on the study in general: Baseline antibody screening turned up just a handful of seropositive AZD1222 recipients.

TCRdb's copy holds only in-frame clones and misses some; the assay was immunoSEQ multiplex PCR. This sample has 140,000 to 150,000 clones, with around four fifths found just once. This TCR was sampled from an adult in good health. The sequencing used peripheral blood, collected on day 0 of MenACWY control vaccination.

The CDR3 DNA is TGTGCCAGCAGCCCAGGGGGCAGGACTGAAGCTTTCTTT. Translation: CASSPGGRTEAFF. This rearrangement joins TRBV7-6 to TRBJ1-1, with TRBD1 identical over 8 bases. Germline V lookup: CDR1 SGHVS, CDR2 FNYEAQ. The V and J ends lost 5 bases and 5 bases, in that order; junction bases with no gene match: 4. The CDR3 consists of 13 residues.